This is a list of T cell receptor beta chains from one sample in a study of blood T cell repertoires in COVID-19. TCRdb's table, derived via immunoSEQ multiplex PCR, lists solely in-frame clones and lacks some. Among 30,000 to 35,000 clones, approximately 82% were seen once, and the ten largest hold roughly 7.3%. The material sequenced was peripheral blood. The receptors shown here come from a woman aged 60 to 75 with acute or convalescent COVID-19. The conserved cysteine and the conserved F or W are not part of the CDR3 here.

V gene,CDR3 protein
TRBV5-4,ASSGWDRTNNYGYT
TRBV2,ASRREINYGYT
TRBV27,ASRGQGSYEQY
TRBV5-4,ASSLGGQGTYGYT
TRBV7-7,ASSPGTSEGRGNEQF
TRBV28,ASSSVARDRGYGYT
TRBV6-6,ASNTGTDTQY
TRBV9,ASSVTPNYGYT
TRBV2,ASSRDRANEKLF
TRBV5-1,ASSPPGQSSGANVLT
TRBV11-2,ASSLERASGGYEQY
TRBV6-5,ASKGVSENTEAF
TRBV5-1,ASSGAGQGVQGEAF
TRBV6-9,ASSLPTGGSYGYT
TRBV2,ASGEQGGSGNTIY
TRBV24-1,ATSDPGQSSNYGYT
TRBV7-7,ASSPGQGFTDTQY
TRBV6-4,ASSPGGTTGELF
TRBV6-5,ASSLGQGAKADTQY
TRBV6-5,ASTRKGGAEAF
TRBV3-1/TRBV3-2,ASSQGTGAFYQPQH
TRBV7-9,ASGRLAGGTDTQY
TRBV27,ASSVGQGANTQY
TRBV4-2,ASSPLTGSTEAF
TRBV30,AWSGQPDQPQH
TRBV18,ASSPLGTGSSYSGNTIY
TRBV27,ASSGGASGNTIY
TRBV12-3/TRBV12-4,ASTTDRYNEQF